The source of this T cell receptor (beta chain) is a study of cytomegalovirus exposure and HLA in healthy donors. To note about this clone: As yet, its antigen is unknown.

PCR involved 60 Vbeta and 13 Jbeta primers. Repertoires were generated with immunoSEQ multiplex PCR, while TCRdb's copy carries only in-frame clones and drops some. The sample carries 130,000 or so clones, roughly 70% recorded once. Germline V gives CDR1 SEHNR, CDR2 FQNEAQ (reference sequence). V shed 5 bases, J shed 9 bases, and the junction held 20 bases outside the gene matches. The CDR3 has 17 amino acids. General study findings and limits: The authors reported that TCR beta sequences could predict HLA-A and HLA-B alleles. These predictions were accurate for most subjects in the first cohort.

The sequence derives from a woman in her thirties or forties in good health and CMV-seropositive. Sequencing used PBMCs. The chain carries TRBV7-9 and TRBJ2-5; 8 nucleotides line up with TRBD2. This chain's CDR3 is CASSPGGGLAGGVAQYF. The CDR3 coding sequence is TGTGCCAGCAGCCCAGGTGGTGGTCTAGCGGGCGGGGTGGCCCAGTACTTC.